The 14 T cell receptor beta chains presented below share a single source sample, sequenced in a study of blood T cell repertoires in COVID-19. The repertoire was sequenced with immunoSEQ multiplex PCR; TCRdb's copy has only in-frame clones and lacks some. Of under 300,000 clones listed, approximately 90% are singletons. Material for sequencing was PBMCs or T cells enriched from blood (not recorded which). These receptors were obtained from a human donor in a cohort exposed to, infected with or recovered from COVID-19 (not recorded which). The donor label of this sample is uncertain.

This chain uses TRBV25-1 with TRBJ1-5; no clear D. Germline values: CDR1 MGHDK, CDR2 SYGVNS. V was trimmed by 5 bases and J by 4 bases, leaving 6 bases between them. The CDR3 is made up of 12 amino acids. DNA of the CDR3: TGTGCCAGCAGTCCCGGGAATCAGCCCCAGCATTTT. Protein: CASSPGNQPQHF.

V and J are TRBV9 and TRBJ2-7; D perhaps matches TRBD2 (6 bases). The CDR3 length is 16 residues. V was trimmed by 4 bases and J by 0 bases, leaving 17 bases between them. Looked up from germline, CDR1 is SGDLS and CDR2 is YYNGEE. The CDR3 loop is CASSPQSGFSSYEQYF. The CDR3 DNA is TGTGCCAGCAGCCCTCAGAGCGGGTTCAGCTCCTACGAGCAGTACTTC. Combining the CDR3 with reference TRBV9 and TRBJ2-7 gives the whole variable domain DSGVTQTPKHLITATGQRVTLRCSPRSGDLSVYWYQQSLDQGLQFLIQYYNGEERAKGNILERFSAQQFPDLHSELNLSSLELGDSALYFCASSPQSGFSSYEQYFGPGTRLTVT.

The chain combines TRBV30 with TRBJ1-6; D may be TRBD1 (5 bases). From germline, CDR1 is GTSNPN and CDR2 SVGIG (reference sequence). The CDR3 is 11 amino acids. V lost 1 base to trimming and J lost 12 bases, with 7 bases between them. DNA for the CDR3: TGTGCCTGGAGTGCGGGGGAACCCCTCCACTTT. Translating gives CAWSAGEPLHF.

This rearrangement joins TRBV5-4 to TRBJ1-5; 9 positions agree with TRBD1. Germline CDR1 reads SGHNT; CDR2 reads YYREEE (reference sequence). The CDR3 length is 16 residues. J lost 4 bases, V lost 2 bases, and 7 bases had no gene match. The CDR3 is CASSFGGGQGNQPQHF. The CDR3 nucleotides read TGTGCCAGCAGCTTTGGTGGGGGACAGGGTAATCAGCCCCAGCATTTT.

This chain links TRBV30 with TRBJ2-3; 7 bases are a match to TRBD1. Trimming removed 2 bases from V and 2 bases from J; junction bases left unmatched: 13. The CDR3 runs 17 residues. Germline assignment: CDR1 GTSNPN and CDR2 SVGIG (reference sequence). The DNA for the CDR3 is TGTGCCTGGAGTACCGGGCCAGGGGGTATGAACACAGATACGCAGTATTTT. This sequence encodes CAWSTGPGGMNTDTQYF.

The rearrangement joins TRBV29-1 to TRBJ2-2; D is unclear. Deletions cut 7 bases from V and 1 base from J, with 10 bases between. CDR1 is SQVTM, CDR2 ANQGSEA, per germline. This CDR3 has 13 residues. The CDR3 loop reads CSGRQVNTGELFF. Written as DNA, the CDR3 is TGCAGCGGCCGACAAGTGAACACCGGGGAGCTGTTTTTT.

The V gene is TRBV29-1, the J gene TRBJ2-7; D possibly corresponds to TRBD2 (6 bases). V lost 4 bases and J lost 6, with 10 bases in between. CDR3 length equals 11 residues. CDR1 is SQVTM and CDR2 is ANQGSEA in the germline V gene. The CDR3 loop reads CSVAEGREQYF. CDR3 sequence (DNA): TGCAGCGTTGCGGAGGGACGCGAGCAGTACTTC.

This clone was seen only once. The chain has TRBV29-1 and TRBJ1-1; 9 bases agree with TRBD1. CDR1 is SQVTM and CDR2 is ANQGSEA in the germline V gene. V lost 6 bases to trimming and J lost 1 base; unmatched junction nucleotides: 3. This CDR3 contains 13 residues. CDR3 nucleotides: TGCAGCGTGGGACAGGGATCGAACACTGAAGCTTTCTTT. Its protein is CSVGQGSNTEAFF. The full variable domain, rest sourced from reference TRBV29-1 and TRBJ1-1, is SAVISQKPSRDICQRGTSLTIQCQVDSQVTMMFWYRQQPGQSLTLIATANQGSEATYESGFVIDKFPISRPNLTFSTLTVSNMSPEDSSIYLCSVGQGSNTEAFFGQGTRLTVV.

This chain uses TRBV27 with TRBJ1-1, with no clear D. Germline loops: CDR1 MNHEY, CDR2 SMNVEV (reference sequence). The CDR3 is made up of 14 amino acids. The V end lost 7 bases, the J end lost 2 bases, and 14 bases lay between the germline ends. CDR3 protein: CASIAPGANTEAFF. The CDR3 nucleotides read TGTGCCAGCATTGCCCCAGGTGCAAACACTGAAGCTTTCTTT.

The rearrangement joins TRBV4-2 to TRBJ1-2; no reliable D call. V lost 4 bases to trimming and J lost 0 bases, with 12 bases between them. The CDR3 contains 15 residues. Germline V CDR1 and CDR2: LGHNA, YNFKEQ. Written as DNA, the CDR3 is TGTGCCAGCAGCCTCATCGGAGCGTCTAACTATGGCTACACCTTC. Amino acid sequence: CASSLIGASNYGYTF.

The chain uses TRBV19 and TRBJ1-1, with 12 nucleotides matching TRBD1. Per germline, CDR1 LNHDA and CDR2 SQIVND (reference sequence). The CDR3 extends over 13 amino acids. Trimming at V came to 8 bases and at J to 3 bases, leaving 1 base not matched to a gene. This CDR3 reads CASGDRGHTEAFF. DNA of the CDR3: TGTGCCAGTGGGGACAGGGGGCACACTGAAGCTTTCTTT. Filled out from reference TRBV19 and TRBJ1-1, the complete variable domain reads DGGITQSPKYLFRKEGQNVTLSCEQNLNHDAMYWYRQDPGQGLRLIYYSQIVNDFQKGDIAEGYSVSREKKESFPLTVTSAQKNPTAFYLCASGDRGHTEAFFGQGTRLTVV.

This clone was detected only once. The rearrangement links TRBV19 to TRBJ2-2, with a tentative D call TRBD2 (6 bases). Germline loops: CDR1 LNHDA, CDR2 SQIVND (reference sequence). The CDR3 loop spans 15 amino acids. The V gene lost 1 base and the J gene lost 6 bases, with 12 bases spanning the gap. CDR3 residues: CASSIGTGEAGELFF. The CDR3 DNA reads TGTGCCAGTAGTATAGGGACCGGGGAGGCCGGGGAGCTGTTTTTT.

The chain employs TRBV7-9 and TRBJ2-4; a possible D gene is TRBD1 (5 bases). V gave up 5 bases and J gave up 1 base, with 18 bases separating them. CDR3 length: 17 amino acids. From germline, CDR1 is SEHNR and CDR2 FQNEAQ (reference sequence). For the CDR3, the DNA is TGTGCCAGCAGCCCCCCTGATTGGGGCCCCGCCAAAAACATTCAGTACTTC. This translates into CASSPPDWGPAKNIQYF.

The chain links TRBV9 to TRBJ2-2, with D possibly TRBD2 on 5 matching bases. The V gene's germline CDR1 is SGDLS and CDR2 YYNGEE. V lost 0 bases to trimming and J lost 3 bases, with 6 bases between them. This CDR3 comprises 14 residues. In DNA, the CDR3 is TGTGCCAGCAGCGTAGCGGACTACACCGGGGAGCTGTTTTTT. This translates into CASSVADYTGELFF.